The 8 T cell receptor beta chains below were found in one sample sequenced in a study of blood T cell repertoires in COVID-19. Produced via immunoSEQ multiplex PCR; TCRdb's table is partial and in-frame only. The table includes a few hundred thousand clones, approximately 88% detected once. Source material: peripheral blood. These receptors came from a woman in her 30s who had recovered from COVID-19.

The CDR3 is CSASGLRGLKMNQPQHF. The DNA of the CDR3 is TGCAGTGCTAGTGGGTTACGCGGGCTGAAGATGAATCAGCCCCAGCATTTT. V and J are TRBV20-1 and TRBJ1-5, with D unclear. The CDR3 totals 17 residues. CDR1 and CDR2 (germline): DFQATT, SNEGSKA (reference sequence). The V and J ends lost 3 bases and 4 bases respectively, with 22 bases between them.

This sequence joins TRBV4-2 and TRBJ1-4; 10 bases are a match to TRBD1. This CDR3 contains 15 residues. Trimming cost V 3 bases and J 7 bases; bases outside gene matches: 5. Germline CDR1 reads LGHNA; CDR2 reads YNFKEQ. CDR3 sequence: CASSHTDRGPEKLFF. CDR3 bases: TGTGCCAGCAGCCACACAGACAGGGGGCCTGAAAAACTGTTTTTT.

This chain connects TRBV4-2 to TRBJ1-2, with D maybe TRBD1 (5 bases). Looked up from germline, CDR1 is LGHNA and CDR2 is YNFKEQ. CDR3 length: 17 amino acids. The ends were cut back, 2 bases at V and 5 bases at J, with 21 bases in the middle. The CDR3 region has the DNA TGTGCCAGCAGCCAACCGACCTCCACGAAGGGACTTTATGGCTACACCTTC. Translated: CASSQPTSTKGLYGYTF.

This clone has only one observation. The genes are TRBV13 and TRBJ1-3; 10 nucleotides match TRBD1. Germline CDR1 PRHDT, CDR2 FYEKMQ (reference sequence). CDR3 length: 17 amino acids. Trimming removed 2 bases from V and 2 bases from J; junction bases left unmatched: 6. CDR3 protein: CASSLSGQGGTGNTIYF. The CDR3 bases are TGTGCCAGCAGCTTAAGCGGACAGGGGGGGACTGGAAACACCATATATTTT.

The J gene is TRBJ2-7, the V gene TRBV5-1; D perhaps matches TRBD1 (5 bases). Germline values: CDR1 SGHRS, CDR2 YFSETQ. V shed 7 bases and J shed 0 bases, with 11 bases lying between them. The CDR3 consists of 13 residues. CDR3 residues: CASQTVGSYEQYF. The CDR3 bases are TGCGCCAGCCAGACAGTCGGCTCCTACGAGCAGTACTTC.

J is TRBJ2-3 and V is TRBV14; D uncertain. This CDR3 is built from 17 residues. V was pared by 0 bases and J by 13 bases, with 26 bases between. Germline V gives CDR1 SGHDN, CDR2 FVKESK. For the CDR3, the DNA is TGTGCCAGCAGCCAAGATAATCGGTTAGGCTTCGAGGTCTTGGAGTATTTT. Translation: CASSQDNRLGFEVLEYF. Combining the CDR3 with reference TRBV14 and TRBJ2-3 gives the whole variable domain EAGVTQFPSHSVIEKGQTVTLRCDPISGHDNLYWYRRVMGKEIKFLLHFVKESKQDESGMPNNRFLAERTGGTYSTLKVQPAELEDSGVYFCASSQDNRLGFEVLEYFGPGTRLTVL.

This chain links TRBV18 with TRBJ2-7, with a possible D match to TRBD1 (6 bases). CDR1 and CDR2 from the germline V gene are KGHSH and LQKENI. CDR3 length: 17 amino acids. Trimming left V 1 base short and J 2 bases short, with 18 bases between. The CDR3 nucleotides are TGTGCCAGCTCACCACAGTTACCGCGGACAGAACCCTACGAGCAGTACTTC. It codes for CASSPQLPRTEPYEQYF.

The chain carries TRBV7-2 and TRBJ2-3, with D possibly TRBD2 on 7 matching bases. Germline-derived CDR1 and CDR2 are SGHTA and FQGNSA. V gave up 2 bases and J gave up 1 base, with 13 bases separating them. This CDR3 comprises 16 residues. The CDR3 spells CASSLYRGGRTDTQYF. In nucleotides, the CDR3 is TGTGCCAGCAGCTTATACCGCGGGGGCCGCACAGATACGCAGTATTTT. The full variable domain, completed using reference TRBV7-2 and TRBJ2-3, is GAGVSQSPSNKVTEKGKDVELRCDPISGHTALYWYRQSLGQGLEFLIYFQGNSAPDKSGLPSDRFSAERTGGSVSTLTIQRTQQEDSAVYLCASSLYRGGRTDTQYFGPGTRLTVL.